The 10 T cell receptor beta chains reported below all come from one sample, sequenced in a study of T-cell reconstitution after alpha-beta-depleted transplantation in children. A TCRbeta library incorporating unique molecular identifiers was prepared. One entry per CDR3 protein, called by TCRdb with MiXCR from the PCR reads. This table holds about 150,000 distinct CDR3 sequences, approximately 12% found once. The specimen comprised PBMCs, sampled before TCRalphabeta/CD19-depleted stem cell transplant. All receptors come from a boy between 2 and 15 years old with acute myeloid leukemia, due to receive a stem cell transplant.

This clonotype was seen ten or more times. The V call is TRBV20-1, the J call TRBJ2-5, with D tentatively TRBD2 (7 bases). The CDR3 has 12 amino acids. Trimming removed 3 bases from V and 7 bases from J, with 12 bases in between. The germline V gene encodes CDR1 DFQATT and CDR2 SNEGSKA (reference sequence). CDR3 DNA: TGCAGTGCTAGCGGGGGGCCTTGGACCCAGTACTTC. Amino acid sequence: CSASGGPWTQYF.

Points on this clonotype: Because the CDR3's place on the DNA is in doubt, the DNA is left out and the CDR3 is given as listed by TCRdb. The chain recombines TRBV6-4 with TRBJ2-2; the D call TRBD2 from the table was never checked on the DNA. Counting both end residues, the CDR3 totals 15 amino acids. CDR1 MRHNA and CDR2 SNTAGT come from the germline V gene. CDR3 protein: CASWERGRTPGSCFF.

This clonotype was seen ten or more times. J is TRBJ2-7 and V is TRBV3-1; no reliable D call. Trimming shortened V by 4 bases and J by 1 base, and 8 bases separated the two germline ends. Germline V gives CDR1 LGHDT, CDR2 YNNKEL (reference sequence). This CDR3 is built from 13 residues. CDR3 coding DNA: TGTGCCAGCAGCCCTTCAGAGTCCTACGAGCAGTACTTC. This encodes CASSPSESYEQYF.

In its sample, this clonotype was seen many times. The chain joins TRBV20-1 to TRBJ1-5; no clear D gene. Trimming cost V 5 bases and J 5 bases, with 10 bases left between them. The CDR3 covers 12 residues. Germline V lookup: CDR1 DFQATT, CDR2 SNEGSKA (reference sequence). The CDR3 loop reads CSAVYGDQPQHF. In nucleotides, the CDR3 is TGCAGTGCTGTGTACGGGGATCAGCCCCAGCATTTT.

This clonotype was seen at least ten times. The chain links TRBV12-3 or TRBV12-4 to TRBJ2-7; D is uncertain. The length of the CDR3 is 12 residues. With 6 bases removed from V and 7 bases from J, the gap between germline ends came to 13 bases. The CDR3 nucleotides read TGTGCCAGCAGCCTTCTCGGCAGGGAGCAGTACGTC. Protein sequence: CASSLLGREQYV.

Comments on this clonotype: This could be a read error, since a much larger clone is one nucleotide away. The rearrangement joins TRBV3-1 to TRBJ2-1, with D possibly TRBD2 on 5 matching bases. The CDR3 sequence is 18 residues long. CDR1 and CDR2 (germline): LGHDT, YNNKEL (reference sequence). Trimming left V 0 bases short and J 7 bases short, with 22 bases between. This CDR3 reads CASSQEVSWRAAGNEQFF. The CDR3 DNA follows: TGTGCCAGCAGCCAAGAGGTCTCTTGGCGGGCGGCTGGGAATGAGCAGTTCTTC.

Regarding this clonotype: A much bigger clone sits one base away, suggesting this may be a read error. The chain links TRBV3-1 to TRBJ2-7; possible D gene TRBD1, 7 bases. Germline V lookup: CDR1 LGHDT, CDR2 YNNKEL (reference sequence). This CDR3 is built from 14 residues. The CDR3 reads CACSPQGDSSEQYF. For the CDR3, the DNA is TGTGCCTGCAGCCCTCAGGGGGACTCGTCCGAGCAGTACTTC.

Many counts were recorded for this clonotype. This sequence joins TRBV20-1 and TRBJ1-1; D is perhaps TRBD1 (6 bases). Trimming shortened V by 0 bases and J by 4 bases, and 12 bases separated the two germline ends. The CDR3 runs 14 residues. CDR1 is DFQATT and CDR2 is SNEGSKA in the germline V gene (reference sequence). The CDR3 DNA reads as TGCAGTGCTAGAGATGGGGGCCCCAGCACTGAAGCTTTCTTT. Protein sequence: CSARDGGPSTEAFF.

This clonotype was observed many times. The chain joins TRBV12-3 or TRBV12-4 to TRBJ2-3; 9 nucleotides line up with TRBD1. This CDR3 region has 14 residues. The V and J ends lost 4 bases and 6 bases, in that order; junction bases with no gene match: 5. CDR3 in DNA: TGTGCCAGCAGTTCGACAGGGGGGTTGGATACGCAGTATTTT. Protein product: CASSSTGGLDTQYF.

In this sample, this clonotype turned up many times. The chain combines TRBV5-1 with TRBJ1-6; TRBD1 matches 8 bases. This CDR3 spans 18 amino acids. Germline V CDR1 and CDR2: SGHRS, YFSETQ. The junction had 7 bases not matched to a gene; V was cut back by 1 base and J by 1 base. The CDR3 is CASSLNAGGGSYNSPLHF. CDR3 DNA: TGCGCCAGCAGCTTGAATGCAGGGGGCGGTTCCTATAATTCACCCCTCCACTTT.